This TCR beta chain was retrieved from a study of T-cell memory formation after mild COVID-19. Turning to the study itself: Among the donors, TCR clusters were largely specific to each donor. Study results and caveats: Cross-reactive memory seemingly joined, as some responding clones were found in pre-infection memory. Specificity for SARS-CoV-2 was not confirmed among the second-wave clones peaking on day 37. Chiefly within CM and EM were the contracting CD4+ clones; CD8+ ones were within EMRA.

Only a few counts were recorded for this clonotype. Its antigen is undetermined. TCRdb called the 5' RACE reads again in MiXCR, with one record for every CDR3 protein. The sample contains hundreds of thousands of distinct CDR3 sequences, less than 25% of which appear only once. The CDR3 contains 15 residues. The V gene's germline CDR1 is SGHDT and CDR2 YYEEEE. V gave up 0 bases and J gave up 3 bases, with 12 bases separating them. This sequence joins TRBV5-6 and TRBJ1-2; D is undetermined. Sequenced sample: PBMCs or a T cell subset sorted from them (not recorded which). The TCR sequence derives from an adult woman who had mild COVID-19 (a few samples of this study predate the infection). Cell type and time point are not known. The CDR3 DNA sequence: TGTGCCAGCAGCTTGGGAGGCCAGGACTACTATGGCTACACCTTC. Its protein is CASSLGGQDYYGYTF.